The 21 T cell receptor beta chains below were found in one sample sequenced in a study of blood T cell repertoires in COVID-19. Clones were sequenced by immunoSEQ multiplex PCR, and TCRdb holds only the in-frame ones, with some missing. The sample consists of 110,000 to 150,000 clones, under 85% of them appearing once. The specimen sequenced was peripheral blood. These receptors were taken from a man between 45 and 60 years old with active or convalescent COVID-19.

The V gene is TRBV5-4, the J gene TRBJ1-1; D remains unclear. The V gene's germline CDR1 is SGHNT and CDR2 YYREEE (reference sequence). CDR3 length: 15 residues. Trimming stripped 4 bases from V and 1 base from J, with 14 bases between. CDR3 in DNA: TGTGCCAGCAGCACATATGGACTGCGGAACACTGAAGCTTTCTTT. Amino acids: CASSTYGLRNTEAFF.

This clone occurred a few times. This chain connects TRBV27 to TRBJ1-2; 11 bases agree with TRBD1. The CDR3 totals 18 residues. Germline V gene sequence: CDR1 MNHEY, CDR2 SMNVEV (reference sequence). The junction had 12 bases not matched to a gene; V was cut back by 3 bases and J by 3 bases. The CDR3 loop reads CASSFITGTGGLYYGYTF. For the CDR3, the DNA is TGTGCCAGCAGTTTTATCACCGGGACAGGGGGTCTTTACTATGGCTACACCTTC.

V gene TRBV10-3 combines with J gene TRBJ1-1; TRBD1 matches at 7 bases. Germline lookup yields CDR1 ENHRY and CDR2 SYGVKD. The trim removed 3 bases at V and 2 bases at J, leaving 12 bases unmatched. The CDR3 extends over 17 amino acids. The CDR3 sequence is CAISEEGGKVVNTEAFF. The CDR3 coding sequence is TGTGCCATCAGTGAAGAAGGGGGCAAGGTTGTAAACACTGAAGCTTTCTTT.

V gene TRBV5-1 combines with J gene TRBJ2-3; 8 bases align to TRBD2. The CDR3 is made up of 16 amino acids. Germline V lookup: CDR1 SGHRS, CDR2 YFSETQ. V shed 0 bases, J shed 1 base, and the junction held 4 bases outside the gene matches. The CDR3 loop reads CASSLDGRARTDTQYF. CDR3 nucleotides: TGCGCCAGCAGCTTGGACGGGAGGGCCCGCACAGATACGCAGTATTTT.

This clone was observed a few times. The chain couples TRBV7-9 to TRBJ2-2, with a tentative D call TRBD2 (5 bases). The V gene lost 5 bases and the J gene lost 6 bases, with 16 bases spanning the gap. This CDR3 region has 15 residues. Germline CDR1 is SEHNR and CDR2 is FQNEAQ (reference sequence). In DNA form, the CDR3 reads TGTGCCAGCAGCATCAGGACTCCCGCCGCCGGGGAGCTGTTTTTT. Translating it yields CASSIRTPAAGELFF.

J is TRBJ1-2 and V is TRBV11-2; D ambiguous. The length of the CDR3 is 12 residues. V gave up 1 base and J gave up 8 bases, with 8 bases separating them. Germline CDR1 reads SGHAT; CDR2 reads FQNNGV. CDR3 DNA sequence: TGTGCCAGCAGCTTAGGGGCGAGAGGCTACACCTTC. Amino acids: CASSLGARGYTF.

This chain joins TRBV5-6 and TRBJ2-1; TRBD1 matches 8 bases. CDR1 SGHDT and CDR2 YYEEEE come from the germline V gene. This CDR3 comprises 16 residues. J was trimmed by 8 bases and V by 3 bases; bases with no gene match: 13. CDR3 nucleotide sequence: TGTGCCAGCAGCTCAGAGACAGGGGCGATATTGGATGAGCAGTTCTTC. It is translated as CASSSETGAILDEQFF.

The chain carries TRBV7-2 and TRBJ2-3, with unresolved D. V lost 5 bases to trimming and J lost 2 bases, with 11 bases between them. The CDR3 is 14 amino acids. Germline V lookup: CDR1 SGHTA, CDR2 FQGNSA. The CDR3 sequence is CASSSRVFTDTQYF. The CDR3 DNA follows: TGTGCCAGCAGCAGCCGGGTCTTCACAGATACGCAGTATTTT.

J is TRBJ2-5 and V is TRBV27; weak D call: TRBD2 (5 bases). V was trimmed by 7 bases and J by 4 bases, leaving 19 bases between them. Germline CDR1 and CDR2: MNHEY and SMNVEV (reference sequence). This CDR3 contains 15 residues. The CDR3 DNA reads TGTGCCAGCACCCAATCGTGGGCCGCGGGAGAGACCCAGTACTTC. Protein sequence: CASTQSWAAGETQYF.

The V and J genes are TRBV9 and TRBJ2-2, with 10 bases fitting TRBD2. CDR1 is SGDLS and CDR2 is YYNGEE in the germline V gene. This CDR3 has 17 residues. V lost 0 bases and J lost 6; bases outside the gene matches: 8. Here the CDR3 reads CASSVAELAGSAGELFF. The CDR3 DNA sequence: TGTGCCAGCAGCGTAGCAGAACTAGCGGGAAGTGCCGGGGAGCTGTTTTTT.

The CDR3 protein is CASSQPGTGGVDSPLHF. The CDR3 region has the DNA TGCGCCAGCAGCCAACCCGGGACAGGGGGAGTAGATTCACCCCTCCACTTT. The chain employs TRBV5-1 and TRBJ1-6, with TRBD1 identical over 11 bases. Germline CDR1 and CDR2: SGHRS and YFSETQ. The CDR3 is made up of 17 amino acids. J gave up 8 bases and V 4 bases, and 11 bases lay outside the gene matches.

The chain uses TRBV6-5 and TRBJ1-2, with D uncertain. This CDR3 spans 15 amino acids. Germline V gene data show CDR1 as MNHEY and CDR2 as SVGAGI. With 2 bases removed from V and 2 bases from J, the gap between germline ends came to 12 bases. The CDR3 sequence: CASSYTGEPNYGYTF. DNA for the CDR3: TGTGCCAGCAGTTACACCGGGGAACCAAACTATGGCTACACCTTC.

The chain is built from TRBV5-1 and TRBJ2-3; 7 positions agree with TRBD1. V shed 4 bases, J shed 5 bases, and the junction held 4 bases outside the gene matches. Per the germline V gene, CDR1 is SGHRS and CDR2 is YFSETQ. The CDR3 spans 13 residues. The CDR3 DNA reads TGCGCCAGCAGCCCGGGACAGTTAGATACGCAGTATTTT. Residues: CASSPGQLDTQYF.

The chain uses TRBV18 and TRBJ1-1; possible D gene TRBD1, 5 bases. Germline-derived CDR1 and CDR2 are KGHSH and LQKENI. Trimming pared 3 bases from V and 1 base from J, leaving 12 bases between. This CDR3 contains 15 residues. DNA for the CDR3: TGTGCCAGCTCACCGGCACTGGGGGGGAACACTGAAGCTTTCTTT. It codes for CASSPALGGNTEAFF.

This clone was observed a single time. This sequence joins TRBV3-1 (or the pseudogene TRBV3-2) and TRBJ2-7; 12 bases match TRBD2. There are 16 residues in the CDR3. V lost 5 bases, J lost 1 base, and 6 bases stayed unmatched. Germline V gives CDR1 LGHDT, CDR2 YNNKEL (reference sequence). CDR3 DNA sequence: TGTGCCAGCAGCTCCCTAGCGGGAGGGAGATCCTACGAGCAGTACTTC. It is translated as CASSSLAGGRSYEQYF.

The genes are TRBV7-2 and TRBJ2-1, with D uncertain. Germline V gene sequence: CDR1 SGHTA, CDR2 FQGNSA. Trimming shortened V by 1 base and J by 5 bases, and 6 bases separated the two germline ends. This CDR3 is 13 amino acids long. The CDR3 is CASSLVYNNEQFF. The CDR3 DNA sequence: TGTGCCAGCAGCTTAGTTTACAACAATGAGCAGTTCTTC.

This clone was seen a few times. Written as DNA, the CDR3 is TGTGCCAGCAGTGAAGGGACAGGGGGATACGAGCAGTACTTC. Translation: CASSEGTGGYEQYF. V gene TRBV6-1 combines with J gene TRBJ2-7; 10 nucleotides agree with TRBD1. The CDR3 totals 14 residues. V shed 1 base and J 4 bases; nucleotides not matched to a gene: 1. Germline V gives CDR1 MNHNS, CDR2 SASEGT.

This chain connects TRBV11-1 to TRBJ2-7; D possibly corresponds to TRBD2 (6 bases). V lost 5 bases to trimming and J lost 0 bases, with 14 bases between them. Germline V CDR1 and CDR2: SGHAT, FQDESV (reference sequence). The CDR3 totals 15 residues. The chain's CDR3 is CASSRWGESSYEQYF. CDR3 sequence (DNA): TGTGCCAGCAGCCGGTGGGGGGAGTCCTCCTACGAGCAGTACTTC.

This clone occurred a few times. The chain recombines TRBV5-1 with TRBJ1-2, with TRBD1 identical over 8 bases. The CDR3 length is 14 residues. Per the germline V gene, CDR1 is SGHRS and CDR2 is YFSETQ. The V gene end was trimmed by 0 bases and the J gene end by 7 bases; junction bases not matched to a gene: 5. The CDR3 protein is CASSLGQGNGGYTF. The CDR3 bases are TGCGCCAGCAGCTTGGGACAGGGGAACGGTGGCTACACCTTC.

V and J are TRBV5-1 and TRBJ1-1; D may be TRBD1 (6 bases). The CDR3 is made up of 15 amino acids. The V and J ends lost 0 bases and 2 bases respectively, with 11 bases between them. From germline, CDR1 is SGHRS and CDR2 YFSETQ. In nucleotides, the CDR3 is TGCGCCAGCAGCTTGGCTTCGGACAGTAACACTGAAGCTTTCTTT. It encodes CASSLASDSNTEAFF. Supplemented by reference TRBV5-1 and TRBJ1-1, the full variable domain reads KAGVTQTPRYLIKTRGQQVTLSCSPISGHRSVSWYQQTPGQGLQFLFEYFSETQRNKGNFPGRFSGRQFSNSRSEMNVSTLELGDSALYLCASSLASDSNTEAFFGQGTRLTVV.

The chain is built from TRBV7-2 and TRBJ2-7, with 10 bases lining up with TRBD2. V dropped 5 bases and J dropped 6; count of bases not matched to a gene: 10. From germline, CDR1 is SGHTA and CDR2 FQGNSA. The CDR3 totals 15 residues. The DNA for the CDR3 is TGTGCCAGCAGCCTAAGCTCAGCGGGAGGGTCCGAGCAGTACTTC. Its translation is CASSLSSAGGSEQYF.